Shown below are 29 T cell receptor beta chains from a single sample sequenced in a study of cytomegalovirus exposure and HLA in healthy donors. Primers for the PCR totalled 60 Vbeta and 13 Jbeta. Repertoires were generated with immunoSEQ multiplex PCR, while TCRdb's copy carries only in-frame clones and drops some. The table records 180,000 or so clones, about 77% of them present only once. Material: PBMCs. Source of these receptors: a woman in her thirties in good health and CMV-seropositive.

This clone was detected once. CDR3 residues: CASTRGGLSGNTIYF. The CDR3 DNA reads as TGTGCCAGCACCCGGGGGGGGCTCTCTGGAAACACCATATATTTT. The chain employs TRBV6-5 and TRBJ1-3; D perhaps matches TRBD1 (6 bases). With 7 bases removed from V and 0 bases from J, the gap between germline ends came to 13 bases. From germline, CDR1 is MNHEY and CDR2 SVGAGI. The CDR3 sequence is 15 residues long.

J is TRBJ2-5 and V is TRBV4-3; 8 bases are shared with TRBD2. The DNA end favors TRBJ2-7, so the J call may be wrong. Germline V gene sequence: CDR1 LGHNA, CDR2 YSLEER. The CDR3 length is 15 residues. In DNA form, the CDR3 reads TGCGCCAGCAGCCAAGATTTGACGGGGGGGCGCGAGCAGTACTTC. Protein: CASSQDLTGGREQYF.

This clone was counted a few times. The J gene is TRBJ1-2, the V gene TRBV5-1; tentatively, D is TRBD1 (6 bases). The germline gives CDR1 SGHRS, CDR2 YFSETQ. The V end was cut by 4 bases, the J end by 9 bases, with 13 bases between. CDR3 length: 12 residues. CDR3 sequence reads: CASSEDSPSYTF. The CDR3 DNA is TGCGCCAGCAGCGAGGACAGCCCGAGCTACACCTTC.

The CDR3 bases are TGCGCCAGCAGAATATTAGCTGGGAGCACAAATGAGCAGTTCTTC. Protein product: CASRILAGSTNEQFF. The rearrangement links TRBV5-1 to TRBJ2-1, with D perhaps matching TRBD2 (5 bases). The CDR3 extends over 15 amino acids. Germline CDR1 reads SGHRS; CDR2 reads YFSETQ. The V and J ends lost 5 bases and 7 bases respectively, with 19 bases between them.

This clone has only a few counts. The chain has TRBV7-9 and TRBJ2-5, with TRBD2 matching over 9 bases. This CDR3 region has 16 residues. The J segment lost 4 bases and the V segment lost 5 bases, leaving 11 bases of the junction unmatched. Looked up from germline, CDR1 is SEHNR and CDR2 is FQNEAQ (reference sequence). CDR3 nucleotide sequence: TGTGCCAGCAGCCAAAACTGGCGGGGGGGCACAGAGACCCAGTACTTC. It translates to CASSQNWRGGTETQYF.

The V gene is TRBV28, the J gene TRBJ1-2; D unclear. The V gene's germline CDR1 is MDHEN and CDR2 SYDVKM. The CDR3 contains 11 residues. V lost 6 bases and J 2 bases, leaving 4 bases between the germline ends. The DNA of the CDR3 is TGTGCCAGCAGACAAAACTATGGCTACACCTTC. As protein: CASRQNYGYTF.

The sample holds a few counts of this clone. This rearrangement joins TRBV15 to TRBJ1-4; D is perhaps TRBD1 (5 bases). Germline V gives CDR1 LNHNV, CDR2 YYDKDF (reference sequence). Trimming pared 5 bases from V and 10 bases from J, leaving 20 bases between. There are 15 residues in the CDR3. In nucleotides, the CDR3 is TGTGCCACCAGCCCTTCCGGTGCCGTTAGGGGAAAACTGTTTTTT. This gives the protein CATSPSGAVRGKLFF.

The chain is built from TRBV9 and TRBJ2-7, with 7 bases fitting TRBD2. J gave up 2 bases and V 0 bases, and 8 bases lay outside the gene matches. This CDR3 spans 16 amino acids. Looked up from germline, CDR1 is SGDLS and CDR2 is YYNGEE. CDR3 amino acids: CASSVGGSGPPYEQYF. DNA for the CDR3: TGTGCCAGCAGCGTAGGAGGTAGCGGGCCCCCCTACGAGCAGTACTTC.

In DNA, the CDR3 is TGTGCCAGCATCCCGGGACAGGGCCGTTACTATGGCTACACCTTC. It encodes CASIPGQGRYYGYTF. V gene TRBV28 combines with J gene TRBJ1-2, with TRBD1 identical over 9 bases. The V gene's germline CDR1 is MDHEN and CDR2 SYDVKM. The V segment lost 7 bases and the J segment 3 bases; nucleotides outside the gene matches: 9. The CDR3 has 15 amino acids.

This clone was recorded once. This chain connects TRBV4-3 to TRBJ2-7, with a possible D match to TRBD1 (6 bases). In germline, CDR1 is LGHNA, CDR2 YSLEER. CDR3 length equals 14 residues. V was trimmed by 0 bases and J by 3 bases, leaving 9 bases between them. The CDR3 protein is CASSQDLRGYEQYF. CDR3 bases: TGCGCCAGCAGCCAAGATCTCAGGGGCTACGAGCAGTACTTC.

On this clone: Mismatch with germline at one junction end may stem from a read error. This chain links TRBV6-1 with TRBJ1-1; D is ambiguous. Germline-derived CDR1 and CDR2 are MNHNS and SASEGT. The CDR3 loop spans 12 amino acids. The DNA of the CDR3 is TGTGCCAGCAGCCCACACCGCATCCCGGGAACTTTT. It is translated as CASSPHRIPGTF.

The chain carries TRBV6-1 and TRBJ1-1; D not certain. Trimming cost V 3 bases and J 6 bases, with 14 bases left between them. This CDR3 is 14 amino acids long. Germline V lookup: CDR1 MNHNS, CDR2 SASEGT. As DNA, the CDR3 is TGTGCCAGCAGTGAGCAGGCCCGGTCCGCTGAAGCTTTCTTT. It specifies CASSEQARSAEAFF.

This chain connects TRBV28 to TRBJ2-3, with 10 bases aligning to TRBD2. The germline V gene has CDR1 MDHEN and CDR2 SYDVKM. V gave up 7 bases and J gave up 0 bases; unmatched junction bases: 4. This CDR3 is built from 15 residues. CDR3 region: CASTRTSGSTDTQYF. In nucleotides, the CDR3 is TGTGCCAGCACCAGGACTAGCGGAAGCACAGATACGCAGTATTTT. The full variable domain, rest sourced from reference TRBV28 and TRBJ2-3, is DVKVTQSSRYLVKRTGEKVFLECVQDMDHENMFWYRQDPGLGLRLIYFSYDVKMKEKGDIPEGYSVSREKKERFSLILESASTNQTSMYLCASTRTSGSTDTQYFGPGTRLTVL.

This clone was recorded a few times. CDR3 DNA: TGCGCCAGCAGTCAGTCCGGGGGGGGGTCTAATGAGCAGTTCTTC. It codes for CASSQSGGGSNEQFF. J is TRBJ2-1 and V is TRBV23-1; 8 positions match TRBD2. TRBV23-1 is an ORF, and what it does is uncertain. V shed 3 bases, J shed 7 bases, and the junction held 8 bases outside the gene matches. CDR3 length: 15 residues.

The V call is TRBV19, the J call TRBJ1-1, with TRBD1 as a possible D gene (6 bases). Trimming pared 1 base from V and 2 bases from J, leaving 14 bases between. This CDR3 comprises 16 residues. Germline CDR1 and CDR2: LNHDA and SQIVND (reference sequence). The CDR3 nucleotides are TGTGCCAGTAGTATAGCCGGCAGGGGCGCAAACACTGAAGCTTTCTTT. Translated: CASSIAGRGANTEAFF.

The gene calls are TRBV5-1 and TRBJ1-6; D possibly corresponds to TRBD1 (6 bases). Germline V gene sequence: CDR1 SGHRS, CDR2 YFSETQ. The V end lost 3 bases, the J end lost 0 bases, and 10 bases lay between the germline ends. The CDR3 contains 16 residues. Here the CDR3 reads CASSSHRDSYNSPLHF. In DNA, the CDR3 is TGCGCCAGCAGCTCCCACAGGGACTCCTATAATTCACCCCTCCACTTT. Full variable domain (rest looked up from reference TRBV5-1 and TRBJ1-6): KAGVTQTPRYLIKTRGQQVTLSCSPISGHRSVSWYQQTPGQGLQFLFEYFSETQRNKGNFPGRFSGRQFSNSRSEMNVSTLELGDSALYLCASSSHRDSYNSPLHFGNGTRLTVT.

V and J are TRBV11-3 and TRBJ2-1; 9 bases agree with TRBD1. V trimming: 3 bases; J trimming: 8 bases; junction bases outside the gene matches: 8. The germline V gene has CDR1 SGHNT and CDR2 YENEEA. The CDR3 has 15 residues. The CDR3 nucleotides are TGTGCCAGCAGCTTCAGACAGGGGGTTAGCGATGAGCAGTTCTTC. Translation gives CASSFRQGVSDEQFF.

This clone has a single count. The CDR3 DNA is TGTGCCAGCATCCCGACAGGGGGCCGCGAGACCCAGTACTTC. The encoded protein is CASIPTGGRETQYF. This rearrangement joins TRBV7-2 to TRBJ2-5; TRBD1 matches 10 bases. The germline gives CDR1 SGHTA, CDR2 FQGNSA. The CDR3 has 14 residues. With 7 bases clipped from V and 5 bases from J, the junction kept 7 bases outside the gene matches. The full variable domain, completed using reference TRBV7-2 and TRBJ2-5, is GAGVSQSPSNKVTEKGKDVELRCDPISGHTALYWYRQSLGQGLEFLIYFQGNSAPDKSGLPSDRFSAERTGGSVSTLTIQRTQQEDSAVYLCASIPTGGRETQYFGPGTRLLVL.

The chain recombines TRBV9 with TRBJ2-5, with D unresolved. Germline lookup yields CDR1 SGDLS and CDR2 YYNGEE. V gave up 0 bases and J gave up 5 bases, with 8 bases separating them. This CDR3 region has 13 residues. Here the CDR3 DNA reads TGTGCCAGCAGCGTAGGCGATGTGGAGACCCAGTACTTC. Encoded protein: CASSVGDVETQYF. Looking up the rest from reference TRBV9 and TRBJ2-5 gives the full variable domain: DSGVTQTPKHLITATGQRVTLRCSPRSGDLSVYWYQQSLDQGLQFLIQYYNGEERAKGNILERFSAQQFPDLHSELNLSSLELGDSALYFCASSVGDVETQYFGPGTRLLVL.

The rearrangement uses TRBV13 and TRBJ2-5; 10 bases fit TRBD2. The V and J ends lost 0 bases and 6 bases, in that order; junction bases with no gene match: 4. The CDR3 totals 15 residues. Looked up from germline, CDR1 is PRHDT and CDR2 is FYEKMQ (reference sequence). The CDR3 loop reads CASSLGAGGQKTQYF. CDR3 DNA sequence: TGTGCCAGCAGCTTAGGAGCGGGGGGGCAAAAGACCCAGTACTTC.

This rearrangement joins TRBV30 to TRBJ2-2, with D tentatively TRBD2 (5 bases). The V and J ends lost 0 bases and 1 base respectively, with 6 bases between them. Per germline, CDR1 GTSNPN and CDR2 SVGIG (reference sequence). The CDR3 spans 14 residues. The CDR3 region is CAWSVRGNTGELFF. In nucleotides, the CDR3 is TGTGCCTGGAGTGTACGGGGGAACACCGGGGAGCTGTTTTTT.

This clone was found once. This rearrangement joins TRBV5-1 to TRBJ1-1; D perhaps matches TRBD1 (6 bases). The CDR3 sequence is 13 residues long. Deletions cut 4 bases from V and 5 bases from J, with 12 bases between. Germline lookup yields CDR1 SGHRS and CDR2 YFSETQ. CDR3 residues: CASSPQGGTEAFF. CDR3 sequence (DNA): TGCGCCAGCAGCCCCCAAGGGGGAACTGAAGCTTTCTTT.

This rearrangement joins TRBV30 to TRBJ2-5, with 8 bases fitting TRBD2. The CDR3 runs to 14 residues. CDR1 and CDR2 from the germline V gene are GTSNPN and SVGIG (reference sequence). The junction had 12 bases not matched to a gene; V was cut back by 7 bases and J by 5 bases. The CDR3 coding sequence is TGTGCCTCTTCCCGGGGGGGGTCCGGGGAGACCCAGTACTTC. It yields the protein CASSRGGSGETQYF.

The chain employs TRBV28 and TRBJ1-1; possibly TRBD1 for D (6 bases). Trimming cost V 3 bases and J 6 bases, with 17 bases left between them. The CDR3 is 15 residues long. Germline CDR1 and CDR2: MDHEN and SYDVKM. For the CDR3, the DNA is TGTGCCAGCAGTTTCTGGTTCAGGGGCCCCCCTGAAGCTTTCTTT. Residues: CASSFWFRGPPEAFF.

The chain couples TRBV9 to TRBJ2-3; 10 bases align to TRBD1. CDR3 size: 14 residues. The J segment lost 4 bases and the V segment lost 10 bases, leaving 9 bases of the junction unmatched. The germline V gene has CDR1 SGDLS and CDR2 YYNGEE. The CDR3 DNA sequence: TGTGCCCAAGGGGACAGGGGTCTCTCAGATACGCAGTATTTT. Its translation: CAQGDRGLSDTQYF.

The chain links TRBV9 to TRBJ1-2; 8 bases agree with TRBD1. Germline values: CDR1 SGDLS, CDR2 YYNGEE. The V segment lost 4 bases and the J segment 6 bases; nucleotides outside the gene matches: 11. CDR3 length equals 15 residues. The CDR3 loop reads CASSPYDRGTDGYTF. CDR3 in DNA: TGTGCCAGCAGCCCATACGACAGGGGTACGGATGGCTACACCTTC. Together with reference TRBV9 and TRBJ1-2, the CDR3 gives the full variable domain: DSGVTQTPKHLITATGQRVTLRCSPRSGDLSVYWYQQSLDQGLQFLIQYYNGEERAKGNILERFSAQQFPDLHSELNLSSLELGDSALYFCASSPYDRGTDGYTFGSGTRLTVV.

This clone has more than one count but fewer than ten. The rearrangement joins TRBV4-2 to TRBJ1-2; unclear D gene. Germline CDR1 LGHNA, CDR2 YNFKEQ. The CDR3 sequence is 16 residues long. V was trimmed by 1 base and J by 2 bases, leaving 14 bases between them. The CDR3 sequence: CASSQAETEANYGYTF. The CDR3 DNA follows: TGTGCCAGCAGCCAAGCAGAGACGGAGGCCAACTATGGCTACACCTTC.

The J gene is TRBJ2-1, the V gene TRBV5-1; 9 bases align to TRBD1. V lost 5 bases, J lost 3 bases, and 6 bases stayed unmatched. The CDR3 sequence is 15 residues long. Germline V gene sequence: CDR1 SGHRS, CDR2 YFSETQ. This chain's CDR3 is CASSQQGANYNEQFF. The CDR3 DNA reads TGCGCCAGCAGTCAACAGGGGGCGAACTACAATGAGCAGTTCTTC. The full variable domain, in which reference TRBV5-1 and TRBJ2-1 provide the parts outside the CDR3, is KAGVTQTPRYLIKTRGQQVTLSCSPISGHRSVSWYQQTPGQGLQFLFEYFSETQRNKGNFPGRFSGRQFSNSRSEMNVSTLELGDSALYLCASSQQGANYNEQFFGPGTRLTVL.

The chain uses TRBV5-6 and TRBJ2-7; TRBD1 matches 12 bases. V shed 3 bases and J 0 bases; nucleotides not matched to a gene: 1. Germline V CDR1 and CDR2: SGHDT, YYEEEE. The length of the CDR3 is 15 residues. CDR3 nucleotides: TGTGCCAGCAGCTGGGGACAGGGGGCCTCCTACGAGCAGTACTTC. The encoded protein is CASSWGQGASYEQYF. Full variable domain (remainder filled in from reference TRBV5-6 and TRBJ2-7): DAGVTQSPTHLIKTRGQQVTLRCSPKSGHDTVSWYQQALGQGPQFIFQYYEEEERQRGNFPDRFSGHQFPNYSSELNVNALLLGDSALYLCASSWGQGASYEQYFGPGTRLTVT.